This T cell receptor (beta chain) was obtained from a study of blood T cell repertoires in COVID-19 (TCRdb year 2020). With respect to the entire study: Samples from collaborators originated in the United States, Italy and Spain and spanned both the acute and convalescent phases of COVID-19. Subjects who had been exposed to COVID-19, were actively infected with it, or had recovered from it provided the deeply sampled blood TCRbeta repertoires that made up the dataset. The material from the prospective study consisted of cDNA or gDNA derived from T cells, B-cell-depleted T cells, or PBMCs. A freely available public database, intended as a resource for researchers studying the immune response to SARS-CoV-2, is where the repertoires were released. A de-identified subject ID, COVID-19 status, age in years and sex were almost always included in the sample metadata. HLA class I and class II types, where available, came from metadata supplied by the sample provider rather than from assay-based typing. Samples came from the ongoing ImmuneRACE study (first 160 participants) plus 1,254 subjects from 6 global collaborators.

TCRbeta CDR3 regions were amplified from genomic DNA by means of the immunoSEQ Assay, a bias-controlled multiplex PCR. As for the authors' bioinformatics: Within the assay, amplification of reference gene primers was used to estimate how many nucleated cells each sample contained. To quantify the absolute abundance of each unique TCRbeta CDR3 rearrangement, sequence reads were collapsed and filtered. For each sample, productive Simpson clonality was calculated as the square root of Simpson's diversity index over productive rearrangements. As stored in TCRdb, this immuneACCESS dataset retains in-frame rearrangements with V and J assigned. A fraction of the clones does not appear; measured against another copy, unresolved V genes explain less than half of the discrepancy, and the remainder lacks a known reason. That table supplies the V and J calls and clone size; D and trimming were determined from the DNA. The sample records about 230,000 clones, 85% of which are singletons. Together, the top ten hold less than 6.5% of the sample.

At one collaborating source in Seattle, patients were enrolled during active infection and were followed longitudinally through the course of disease. Whole blood was collected in K2EDTA tubes by collaborating institutions according to the institutions' own protocols. Collaborator samples were shipped for TCRbeta analysis as frozen whole blood, isolated PBMCs, or DNA extracted from either sample type. Study-wide conclusions, independent of this receptor: The quantity of clinical and demographic metadata differed by source and by participant and was supplied without curation.

For this clone: Its cognate antigen has yet to be identified. No much larger clonotype is one base removed from it; base qualities were not supplied.

The germline V gene (reference sequence) gives CDR1 as SGHNT and CDR2 as YYREEE. The CDR3 spans 16 residues, from the cysteine through the phenylalanine. CDR3 DNA only is kept here, 48 bases in frame from base 1. The junction shows trimming of 2 bases on V and 2 bases on J, and the gene matches do not reach 7 bases of it. The clonotype was recovered from a man aged 50 or older with COVID-19, enrolled during active disease. This sequence uses TRBV5-4 and TRBJ2-7; 10 nucleotides in the junction match TRBD2. The sample consisted of peripheral blood. The DNA sequence is given as TGTGCCAGCAGCTTAACCGGGACTAGCGTAGCCTACGAGCAGTACTTC. Its coded protein is CASSLTGTSVAYEQYF. The variable domain in full, with residues beyond the CDR3 obtained from the reference TRBV5-4 and TRBJ2-7 genes, is ETGVTQSPTHLIKTRGQQVTLRCSSQSGHNTVSWYQQALGQGPQFIFQYYREEENGRGNFPPRFSGLQFPNYSSELNVNALELDDSALYLCASSLTGTSVAYEQYFGPGTRLTVT.